This T cell receptor (beta chain) was recovered during a study of blood T cell repertoires in COVID-19. Whole-study context: Acute and convalescent COVID-19 samples came from the United States, Italy and Spain. From T cells, B-cell-depleted T cells, or PBMCs came the material, which was cDNA or gDNA.

CDR3 size: 13 residues. Trimming removed 6 bases from V and 6 bases from J, with 12 bases in between. Per germline, CDR1 SGHDN and CDR2 FVKESK. In the original processing: Amplification with reference gene primers provided the estimates of nucleated cell counts. Here immunoSEQ multiplex PCR was the method, and the copy in TCRdb shows in-frame clones only, minus some. V, J and clone size derive from that table, while D and trimming were established from the DNA sequence. This sample yields more than 50,000 clones, of which over 75% are seen a single time; approximately 16% belongs to the top ten. This clonotype was sampled from a man aged 80 or over with acute or convalescent COVID-19. Sample: peripheral blood. The chain carries TRBV14 and TRBJ2-1, with D perhaps TRBD1 (5 bases). DNA for the CDR3: TGTGCCAGCAGGAAAGGGGTGGGCAATGAGCAGTTCTTC. Its translation: CASRKGVGNEQFF.